This TCR beta chain was sequenced for a study of cytomegalovirus exposure and HLA in healthy donors. Broader study findings: A later analysis appeared to link common viral pathogens to several of the most significant clusters. In an earlier analysis, in roughly 600 donors, most V segments appeared productive either ~90% or ~30% of the time. A later analysis found that most CMV-associated TCR beta chains appeared HLA-restricted.

The ends lost 11 bases at V and 3 bases at J; junction bases unmatched: 7. This CDR3 has 13 residues. Germline CDR1 MNHNS, CDR2 SASEGT. With 60 Vbeta and 13 Jbeta primers, the PCR was carried out. Assay used: immunoSEQ multiplex PCR; TCRdb lists only in-frame clones, some missing. The table has 150,000 to 200,000 clones, about 80% seen once; the top ten hold around 2.8%. Worth noting for this clone: Its antigen is as yet unknown.

In nominal health when sampled, donors likely had unrecorded immune exposures nonetheless. Sample: PBMCs. The sequence came from a woman between 45 and 60 years old in good health and CMV-seropositive. The V gene is TRBV6-1, the J gene TRBJ2-3; 8 nucleotides align to TRBD1. Here the CDR3 reads CAGGQGATDTQYF. The CDR3 coding sequence is TGTGCCGGTGGGCAGGGGGCGACAGATACGCAGTATTTT.